These T cell receptor beta chains were read from a single sample in a study of beta chain features in type 1 diabetes. Here immunoSEQ multiplex PCR was the method, and the copy in TCRdb shows in-frame clones only, minus some. The data show about 16,000 clones, approximately 55% seen once. Material for sequencing was stem cell memory CD4+ T cells from blood. Receptor source: a woman aged 18-35 years in good health. Each CDR3 is given with its conserved first and last residue. A D gene is named only where the DNA matches it firmly. Only some rows state a clone size, as once, few, many or a class for expanded clones.

clone size	CDR3 length	J gene	D gene	V gene	CDR3 protein	CDR3 DNA
.	14	TRBJ2-1	.	TRBV5-6	CASSFQISYNEQFF	TGTGCCAGCAGCTTCCAGATTTCCTACAATGAGCAGTTCTTC
.	13	TRBJ2-5	TRBD2	TRBV5-4	CASSPVASGPQYF	TGTGCCAGCAGCCCCGTGGCTAGCGGTCCCCAGTACTTC
.	15	TRBJ1-4	.	TRBV4-1	CASSPTTASNEKLFF	TGCGCCAGCAGCCCCACGACAGCGAGTAATGAAAAACTGTTTTTT
.	17	TRBJ1-6	TRBD1	TRBV5-1	CASSLEGSGQGGSPLHF	TGCGCCAGCAGCTTGGAGGGTTCGGGACAGGGAGGTTCACCCCTCCACTTT
.	18	TRBJ2-1	TRBD1	TRBV4-2	CASSPTSLIGTGQNEQFF	TGTGCCAGCAGCCCTACTTCCCTGATAGGGACAGGGCAGAATGAGCAGTTCTTC
.	12	TRBJ2-3	.	TRBV5-1	CASSPLSDTQYF	TGCGCCAGCAGCCCTCTATCGGATACGCAGTATTTT
few	14	TRBJ2-7	.	TRBV18	CASSPKEGSYEQYF	TGTGCCAGCTCACCAAAAGAGGGCTCCTACGAGCAGTACTTC
.	18	TRBJ2-1	.	TRBV10-3	CAISESMVRETSYNEQFF	TGTGCCATCAGTGAGTCGATGGTCAGGGAAACTTCCTACAATGAGCAGTTCTTC
.	13	TRBJ1-1	.	TRBV29-1	CSVKRGLNTEAFF	TGCAGCGTTAAGCGGGGCCTGAACACTGAAGCTTTCTTT
.	20	TRBJ2-7	TRBD2	TRBV6-4	CASSDLEPSGSFGIHNEQYF	TGTGCCAGCAGTGACCTGGAACCCAGCGGGAGTTTTGGTATTCACAACGAGCAGTACTTC
.	18	TRBJ1-3	TRBD1	TRBV15	CATSRSRLTGAGGNTIYF	TGTGCCACCAGCAGATCAAGGTTGACAGGGGCAGGTGGAAACACCATATATTTT
.	14	TRBJ2-1	.	TRBV25-1	CASSEYYRANEQFF	TGTGCCAGCAGTGAATACTACAGGGCCAATGAGCAGTTCTTC
.	14	TRBJ1-2	.	TRBV19	CASTTGPFWDGYTF	TGTGCCAGTACGACAGGACCCTTTTGGGACGGCTACACCTTC
once	16	TRBJ2-7	.	TRBV4-2	CASSQAGQGFSYEQYF	TGTGCCAGCAGCCAAGCAGGGCAGGGGTTTTCCTACGAGCAGTACTTC
.	15	TRBJ1-1	.	TRBV28	CASSSRTAMNTEAFF	TGTGCCAGCAGTTCCCGGACAGCAATGAACACTGAAGCTTTCTTT
.	15	TRBJ2-7	TRBD1	TRBV6-5	CASSGTGTAPSEQYF	TGTGCCAGCAGCGGAACCGGGACAGCACCTAGCGAGCAGTACTTC
.	16	TRBJ2-3	.	TRBV4-2	CASSQVPGSIADTQYF	TGTGCCAGCAGCCAAGTCCCAGGGTCTATCGCAGATACGCAGTATTTT
.	19	TRBJ2-2	.	TRBV18	CASSPPTLSAGRNTGELFF	TGTGCCAGCTCACCACCAACCCTCTCGGCCGGGAGGAACACCGGGGAGCTGTTTTTT
.	15	TRBJ2-1	.	TRBV4-2	CASSPPYGESNEQFF	TGTGCCAGCAGCCCTCCCTATGGAGAGTCCAATGAGCAGTTCTTC
few	15	TRBJ1-1	.	TRBV6-1	CASSDSPLRDTEAFF	TGTGCCAGCAGTGATTCGCCCCTGAGGGACACTGAAGCTTTCTTT
few	14	TRBJ1-5	.	TRBV7-2	CASSRDFSNQPQHF	TGTGCCAGCAGCCGGGACTTTAGCAATCAGCCCCAGCATTTT
few	15	TRBJ2-5	.	TRBV30	CAWSVHLTHQETQYF	TGTGCCTGGAGTGTACATCTGACACACCAAGAGACCCAGTACTTC